This TCR beta chain is from a study of post-analysis software for immune sequencing data. Broader study findings: Comparison with controls showed significantly lower normalized Chao1 diversity in multiple sclerosis patients. Among 5 or 6 TRBV segments more frequent in patients than controls were TRBV5-6, TRBV5-1 and TRBV20-1.

Germline V gene sequence: CDR1 SQVTM, CDR2 ANQGSEA. CDR3 length: 15 amino acids. V gave up 5 bases and J gave up 0 bases, with 17 bases separating them. This clonotype was seen more than once but under ten times. The antigen remains undetermined. Built from TCR beta cDNA, the libraries had unique molecular identifiers in them. One entry per CDR3 protein, called by TCRdb with MiXCR from the PCR reads. The sample yields some 890,000 distinct CDR3 sequences, under 70% seen once. This TCR derives from a girl aged 5 to 17 with multiple sclerosis. The genes are TRBV29-1 and TRBJ2-7; D is ambiguous. Material for sequencing was blood. This CDR3 is CSVPGRRLPSYEQYF. In DNA, the CDR3 is TGCAGCGTTCCCGGTCGACGGTTGCCCTCCTACGAGCAGTACTTC.